The TCR beta chain described here comes from a study of blood T cell repertoires in COVID-19. Background on the study: The samples span acute and convalescent COVID-19 from the United States, Italy and Spain. The cDNA or gDNA used as material had been derived from T cells, B-cell-depleted T cells, or PBMCs.

Losses at the gene ends were 0 bases for V and 0 bases for J; bases not matched to a gene: 8. Per germline, CDR1 SGHDN and CDR2 FVKESK. The CDR3 is made up of 18 amino acids. The protocol was immunoSEQ multiplex PCR, while the TCRdb copy is restricted to in-frame clones and leaves out a portion. This sample has some 210,000 clones, with around 81% found just once. A single count supports this clone. Sample: PBMCs or T cells enriched from blood (not recorded which). This TCR was recovered from a man aged 25-45 years with acute COVID-19. V gene TRBV14 combines with J gene TRBJ1-3; 7 bases fit TRBD1. CDR3 coding DNA: TGTGCCAGCAGCCAAGATGACAGGGTCAAACTCTCTGGAAACACCATATATTTT. Translating gives CASSQDDRVKLSGNTIYF.